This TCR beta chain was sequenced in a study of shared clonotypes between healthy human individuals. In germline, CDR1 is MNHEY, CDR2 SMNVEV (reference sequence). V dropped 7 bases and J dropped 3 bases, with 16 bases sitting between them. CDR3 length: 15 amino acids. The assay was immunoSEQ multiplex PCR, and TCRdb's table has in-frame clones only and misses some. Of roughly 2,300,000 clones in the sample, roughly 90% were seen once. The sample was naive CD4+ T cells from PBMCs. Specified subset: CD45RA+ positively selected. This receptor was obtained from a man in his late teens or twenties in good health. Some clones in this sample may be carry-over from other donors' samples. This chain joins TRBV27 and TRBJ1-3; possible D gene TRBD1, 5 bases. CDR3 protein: CASNWDPYFGNTIYF. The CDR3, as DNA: TGTGCCAGCAATTGGGACCCTTATTTTGGAAACACCATATATTTT.